This T cell receptor (beta chain) is drawn from a study of chemoradiotherapy in HPV16-positive cancers. Study-level background: Functional T-cell assays on a couple of HPV16-positive patients' cells defined candidate HPV-specific clones and common TCR motifs. Study-level results: During treatment, candidate HPV-specific clones and E7-related motifs expanded in tumor.

Sequencing was performed with immunoSEQ multiplex PCR; in TCRdb, only in-frame clones are kept and a portion is missing. The table shows roughly 13,000 clones, with 55% to 75% occurring only once. This clone was detected a few times. What it binds is unknown. Per the germline V gene, CDR1 is SGHTA and CDR2 is FQGNSA. The CDR3 runs to 15 residues. The germline V and J ends were trimmed by 6 bases and 0 bases, with 14 bases remaining between them. This TCR derives from a human donor with HPV-associated anogenital cancer. Sampling was done from a patient who underwent chemoradiotherapy. This chain links TRBV7-2 with TRBJ1-1; D not resolved. CDR3 coding DNA: TGTGCCAGCAGACCCGGGCGGGGTGTGAACACTGAAGCTTTCTTT. Translation: CASRPGRGVNTEAFF.